Described below is a single TCR beta chain sequence and its context. The sample belongs to a study of blood T cell repertoires in COVID-19. Study summary: T cells, B-cell-depleted T cells, or PBMCs provided the cDNA or gDNA that served as material.

TCRdb's table, derived via immunoSEQ multiplex PCR, lists solely in-frame clones and lacks some. The data contain 80,000 to 95,000 clones, around 80% of them singletons. The CDR3 length is 14 residues. Trimming removed 4 bases from V and 8 bases from J, with 18 bases in between. CDR1 SGHRS and CDR2 YFSETQ come from the germline V gene. The chain joins TRBV5-1 to TRBJ1-2, with D possibly being TRBD1 (6 bases). The source material was peripheral blood. This TCR derives from a woman of 80 years or more with active or convalescent COVID-19. CDR3: CASSREAGARGYTF. CDR3 in DNA: TGCGCCAGCAGCCGCGAGGCGGGGGCGCGGGGCTACACCTTC.